The clone carrying this T cell receptor beta chain turned up a few times. This specimen belongs to a study of T cells in Graves' hyperthyroidism and ophthalmopathy. Amplified TCR beta CDR3 regions derived from RNA transcripts. A first-round RT-PCR of the TCR CDR3 used the HTBI primer set. TCRdb used MiXCR to reprocess the multiplex PCR reads, holding one entry per CDR3 protein. This sample carries hundreds of thousands of distinct CDR3 sequences, around 40% of them seen once, and the ten largest clones take around 30%. V gave up 4 bases and J gave up 5 bases, with 8 bases separating them. CDR3 length: 12 amino acids. The germline V gene encodes CDR1 LNHDA and CDR2 SQIVND (reference sequence).

The clonotype was recovered from a woman in her thirties or forties with Graves' hyperthyroidism. Sequencing input: blood. The chain uses TRBV19 and TRBJ1-1; TRBD1 is a possible D gene (5 bases). The CDR3 coding sequence is TGTGCCAGTAGTAACGGGGGAACTGAAGCTTTCTTT. As protein: CASSNGGTEAFF.